This T cell receptor beta chain was captured by sequencing in a study of T cell repertoires in cytomegalovirus infection. Overall study context: It can be stated that public TCR beta signatures indicated CMV infection as well as a matching HLA type.

This clonotype was detected ten times or more. What it recognizes is unknown. A single record per CDR3 protein comes from TCRdb applying MiXCR to the reads. This table has 150,000 to 200,000 distinct CDR3 sequences, approximately 15% appearing once. Findings and caveats of the study: Identification of carriers of CMV plus the relevant HLA was performed using cumulative public TCR beta family frequency. HLA-C-restricted CMV clonotypes gave the most frequent clonotype in two of eight donors.

CDR3 size: 13 residues. In germline, CDR1 is SGHNT, CDR2 YYREEE (reference sequence). Trimming took off 0 bases at V and 3 bases at J, with 6 bases between the two ends. The sequencing input was PBMCs. This clonotype originated in a human donor in good health (CMV status not recorded). Some clones in this sample may be carry-over from other donors' samples. The V gene is TRBV5-4, the J gene TRBJ1-1; D call uncertain. CDR3 in DNA: TGTGCCAGCAGCTTGGAGCCCCACACTGAAGCTTTCTTT. Translated: CASSLEPHTEAFF.